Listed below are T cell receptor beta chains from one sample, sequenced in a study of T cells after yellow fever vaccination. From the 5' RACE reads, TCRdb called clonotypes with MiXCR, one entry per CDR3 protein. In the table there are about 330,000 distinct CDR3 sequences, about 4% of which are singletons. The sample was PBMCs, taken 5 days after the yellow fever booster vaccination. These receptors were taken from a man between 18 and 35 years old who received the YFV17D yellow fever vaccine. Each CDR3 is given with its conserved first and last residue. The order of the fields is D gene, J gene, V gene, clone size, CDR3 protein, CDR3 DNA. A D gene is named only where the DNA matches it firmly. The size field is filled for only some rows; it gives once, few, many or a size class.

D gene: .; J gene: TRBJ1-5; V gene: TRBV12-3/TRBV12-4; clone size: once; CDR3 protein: CASNTAGEGNQPQHF; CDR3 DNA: TGTGCCAGCAATACAGCGGGGGAGGGCAATCAGCCCCAGCATTTT
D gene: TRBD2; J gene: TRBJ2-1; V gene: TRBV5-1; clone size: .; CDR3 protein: CASSILADNNEQFF; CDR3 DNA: TGCGCCAGCAGCATACTAGCGGACAACAATGAGCAGTTCTTC
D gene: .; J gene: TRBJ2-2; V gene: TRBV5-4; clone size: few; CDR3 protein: CASSLKITGELFF; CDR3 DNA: TGTGCCAGCAGCTTGAAAATCACCGGGGAGCTGTTTTTT
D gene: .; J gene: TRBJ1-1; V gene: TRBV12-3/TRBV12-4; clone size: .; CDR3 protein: CASSLARGNPSTEAFF; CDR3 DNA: TGTGCCAGCAGTTTAGCGCGCGGGAATCCGAGCACTGAAGCTTTCTTT
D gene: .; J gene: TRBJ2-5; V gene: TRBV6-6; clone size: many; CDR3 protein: CASNAAQETQYF; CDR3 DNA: TGTGCCAGCAATGCCGCCCAAGAGACCCAGTACTTC
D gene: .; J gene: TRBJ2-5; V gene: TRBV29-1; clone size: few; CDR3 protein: CSVAGGKQETQYF; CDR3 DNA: TGCAGCGTTGCGGGTGGCAAACAAGAGACCCAGTACTTC
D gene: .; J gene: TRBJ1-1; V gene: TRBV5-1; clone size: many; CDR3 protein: CASSLEQGWTDAFF; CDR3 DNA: TGCGCCAGCAGCCTGGAACAGGGTTGGACTGATGCTTTCTTT
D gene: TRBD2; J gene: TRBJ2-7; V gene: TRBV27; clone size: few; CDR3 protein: CASTSTSGGSIYSYEQYF; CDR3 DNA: TGTGCCAGCACTTCGACTAGCGGGGGGTCGATCTACTCCTACGAGCAGTACTTC
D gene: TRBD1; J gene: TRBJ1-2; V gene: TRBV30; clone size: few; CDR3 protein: CAWSVQGALGYTF; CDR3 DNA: TGTGCCTGGAGTGTACAGGGGGCACTTGGCTACACCTTC
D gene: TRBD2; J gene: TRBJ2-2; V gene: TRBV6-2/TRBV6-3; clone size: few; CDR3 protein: CASSYSFGLVFTGELFF; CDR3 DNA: TGTGCCAGCAGTTACTCCTTCGGACTAGTTTTTACCGGGGAGCTGTTTTTT
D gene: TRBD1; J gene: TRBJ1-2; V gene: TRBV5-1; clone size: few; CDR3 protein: CASSLSGGEGYTF; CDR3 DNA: TGCGCCAGCAGCTTGTCAGGGGGGGAAGGCTACACCTTC
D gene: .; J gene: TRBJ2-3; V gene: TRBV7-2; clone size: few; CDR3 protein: CASSSHGGIDTQYF; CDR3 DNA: TGTGCCAGCAGCTCCCACGGGGGCATAGATACGCAGTATTTT
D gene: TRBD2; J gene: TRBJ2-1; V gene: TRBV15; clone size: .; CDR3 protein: CATSSDRPGGYNEQFF; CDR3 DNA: TGTGCCACCAGCAGTGACCGACCGGGGGGATACAATGAGCAGTTCTTC
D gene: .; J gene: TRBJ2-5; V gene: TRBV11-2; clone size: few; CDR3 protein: CASSLDHGETQYF; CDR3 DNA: TGTGCCAGCAGCTTAGATCACGGGGAGACCCAGTACTTC
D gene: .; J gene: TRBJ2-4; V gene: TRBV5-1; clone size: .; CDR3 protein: CASSLDGAYNIQYF; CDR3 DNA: TGCGCCAGCAGCTTGGATGGGGCCTATAACATTCAGTACTTC